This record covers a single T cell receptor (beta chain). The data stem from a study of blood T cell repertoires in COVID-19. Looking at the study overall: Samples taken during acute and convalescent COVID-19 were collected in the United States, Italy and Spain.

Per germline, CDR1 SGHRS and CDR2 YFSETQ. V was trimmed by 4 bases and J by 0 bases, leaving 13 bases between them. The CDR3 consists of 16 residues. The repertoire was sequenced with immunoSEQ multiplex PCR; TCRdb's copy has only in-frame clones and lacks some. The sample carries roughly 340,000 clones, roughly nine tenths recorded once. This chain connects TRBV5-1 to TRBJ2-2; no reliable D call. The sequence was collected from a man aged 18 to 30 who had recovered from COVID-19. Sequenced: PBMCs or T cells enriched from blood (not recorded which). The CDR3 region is CASSPPESSNTGELFF. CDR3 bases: TGCGCCAGCAGCCCCCCCGAAAGCTCGAACACCGGGGAGCTGTTTTTT.